The T cell receptor (beta chain) under discussion was sequenced for a study of shared clonotypes between healthy human individuals. Naive CD8 cells were CD45RO-negative, positively selected for CCR7, excluding terminally differentiated effector memory CD45RA+ cells. Trimming removed 4 bases from V and 0 bases from J, with 7 bases in between. CDR3 length equals 13 residues. From germline, CDR1 is SEHNR and CDR2 FQNEAQ (reference sequence). Produced via immunoSEQ multiplex PCR; TCRdb's table is partial and in-frame only. The sample has some 2 million clones, around 96% seen once. A remark on this clone: The same CDR3 is also encoded by other DNA sequences in this sample.

Material: naive CD8+ T cells sorted from blood. The genes are TRBV7-9 and TRBJ2-7, with no clear D. The sequence came from a man aged 18 to 35 in good health. CDR3 sequence: CASSSGASYEQYF. Written as DNA, the CDR3 is TGTGCCAGCAGCTCGGGCGCCTCCTACGAGCAGTACTTC.